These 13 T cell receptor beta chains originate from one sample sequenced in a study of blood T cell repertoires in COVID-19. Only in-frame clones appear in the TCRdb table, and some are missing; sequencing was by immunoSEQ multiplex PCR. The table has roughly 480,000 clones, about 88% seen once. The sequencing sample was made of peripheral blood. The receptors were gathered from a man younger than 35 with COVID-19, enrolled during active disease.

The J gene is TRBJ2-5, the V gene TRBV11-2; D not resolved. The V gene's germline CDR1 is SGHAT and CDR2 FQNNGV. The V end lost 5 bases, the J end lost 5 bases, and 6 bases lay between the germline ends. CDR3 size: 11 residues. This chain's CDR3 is CASSVFETQYF. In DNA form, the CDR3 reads TGTGCCAGCAGCGTATTTGAGACCCAGTACTTC.

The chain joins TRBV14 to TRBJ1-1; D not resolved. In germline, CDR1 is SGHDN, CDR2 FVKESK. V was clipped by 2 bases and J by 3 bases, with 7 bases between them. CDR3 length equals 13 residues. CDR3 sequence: CASSQFSYTEAFF. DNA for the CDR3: TGTGCCAGCAGCCAATTCAGTTACACTGAAGCTTTCTTT.

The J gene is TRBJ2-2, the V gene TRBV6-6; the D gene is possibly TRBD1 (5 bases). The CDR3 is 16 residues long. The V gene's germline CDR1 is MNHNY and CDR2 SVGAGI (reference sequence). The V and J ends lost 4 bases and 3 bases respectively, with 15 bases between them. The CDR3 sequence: CASSSVSRADTGELFF. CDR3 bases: TGTGCCAGCAGTTCTGTTTCCAGGGCGGACACCGGGGAGCTGTTTTTT.

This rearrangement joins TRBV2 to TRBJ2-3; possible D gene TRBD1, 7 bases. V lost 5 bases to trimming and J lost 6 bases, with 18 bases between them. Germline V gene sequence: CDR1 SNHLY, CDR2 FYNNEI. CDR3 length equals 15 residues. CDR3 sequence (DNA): TGTGCCAGCAGTCTCGACAGGGAGGTAAGTGATACGCAGTATTTT. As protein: CASSLDREVSDTQYF.

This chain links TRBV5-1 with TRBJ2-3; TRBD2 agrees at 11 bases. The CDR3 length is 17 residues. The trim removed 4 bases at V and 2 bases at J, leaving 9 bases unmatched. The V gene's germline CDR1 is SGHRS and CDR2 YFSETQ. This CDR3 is CASSRGTTSGITDTQYF. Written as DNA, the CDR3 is TGCGCCAGCAGCCGAGGAACGACTAGCGGGATCACAGATACGCAGTATTTT.

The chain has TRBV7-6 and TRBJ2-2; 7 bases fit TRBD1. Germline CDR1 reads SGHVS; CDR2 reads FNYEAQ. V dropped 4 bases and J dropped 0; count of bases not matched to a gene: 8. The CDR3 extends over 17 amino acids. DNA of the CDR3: TGTGCCAGCAGCTGGGACGACAGGGTCCCGAACACCGGGGAGCTGTTTTTT. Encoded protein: CASSWDDRVPNTGELFF.

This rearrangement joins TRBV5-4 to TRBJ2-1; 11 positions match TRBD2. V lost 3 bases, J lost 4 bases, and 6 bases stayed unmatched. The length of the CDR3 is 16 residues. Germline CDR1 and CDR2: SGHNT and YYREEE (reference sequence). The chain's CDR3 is CASSSPGLAEYNEQFF. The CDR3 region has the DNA TGTGCCAGCAGCTCACCGGGACTAGCGGAGTACAATGAGCAGTTCTTC.

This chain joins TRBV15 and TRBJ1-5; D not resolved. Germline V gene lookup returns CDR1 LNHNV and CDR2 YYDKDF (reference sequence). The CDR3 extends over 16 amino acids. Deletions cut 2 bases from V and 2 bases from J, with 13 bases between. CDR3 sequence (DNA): TGTGCCACCAGCAGACTAGCCGCGGTGCGCAATCAGCCCCAGCATTTT. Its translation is CATSRLAAVRNQPQHF.

DNA of the CDR3: TGCGCCAGCAGCTTGGATTTAGATCTCTACAATGAGCAGTTCTTC. Protein: CASSLDLDLYNEQFF. The chain employs TRBV5-1 and TRBJ2-1; no reliable D call. This CDR3 contains 15 residues. Germline V gene sequence: CDR1 SGHRS, CDR2 YFSETQ. V was cut by 0 bases and J by 3 bases, with 10 bases left in between.

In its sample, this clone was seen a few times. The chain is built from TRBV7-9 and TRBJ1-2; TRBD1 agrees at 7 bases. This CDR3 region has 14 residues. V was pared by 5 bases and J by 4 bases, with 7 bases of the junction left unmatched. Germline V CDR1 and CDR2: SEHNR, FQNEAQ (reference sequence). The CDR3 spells CASSTGDSTYGYTF. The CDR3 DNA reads TGTGCCAGCAGCACAGGGGACAGCACCTATGGCTACACCTTC.

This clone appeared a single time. This CDR3 reads CASSIGRRGLNTEAFF. CDR3 DNA: TGTGCCAGTAGTATCGGACGGCGGGGACTGAACACTGAAGCTTTCTTT. This sequence joins TRBV19 and TRBJ1-1, with D maybe TRBD1 (5 bases). The germline gives CDR1 LNHDA, CDR2 SQIVND (reference sequence). This CDR3 comprises 16 residues. V was trimmed by 3 bases and J by 0 bases, leaving 14 bases between them.

The CDR3 region is CASSLGQGVLLNQPQHF. The CDR3, as DNA: TGTGCCAGCAGCTTGGGTCAGGGGGTTTTGTTGAATCAGCCCCAGCATTTT. The gene calls are TRBV5-5 and TRBJ1-5, with 7 nucleotides matching TRBD1. This CDR3 has 17 residues. Germline CDR1 and CDR2: SGHKS and YYEKEE (reference sequence). The junction had 10 bases not matched to a gene; V was cut back by 0 bases and J by 4 bases.

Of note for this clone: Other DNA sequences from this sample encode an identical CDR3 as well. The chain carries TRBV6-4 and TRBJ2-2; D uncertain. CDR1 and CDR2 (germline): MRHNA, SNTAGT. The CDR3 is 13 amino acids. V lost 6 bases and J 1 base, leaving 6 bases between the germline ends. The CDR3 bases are TGTGCCAGCAGCCCGGGGAACACCGGGGAGCTGTTTTTT. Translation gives CASSPGNTGELFF.